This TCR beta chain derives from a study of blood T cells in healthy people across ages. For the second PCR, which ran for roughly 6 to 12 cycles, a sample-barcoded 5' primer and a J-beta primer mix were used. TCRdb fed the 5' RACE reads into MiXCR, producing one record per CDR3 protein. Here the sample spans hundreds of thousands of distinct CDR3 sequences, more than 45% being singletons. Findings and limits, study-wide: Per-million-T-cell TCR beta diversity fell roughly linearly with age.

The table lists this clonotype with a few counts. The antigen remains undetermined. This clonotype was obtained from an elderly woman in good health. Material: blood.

CDR3 bases: TGTGCCAGCAGCCGGAGACCGGGGACCGGGGAGCTGTTTTTT. Its protein product is CASSRRPGTGELFF. V gene TRBV3-1 combines with J gene TRBJ2-2, with D perhaps TRBD2 (5 bases). The V and J ends lost 4 bases and 5 bases respectively, with 11 bases between them. Germline V lookup: CDR1 LGHDT, CDR2 YNNKEL (reference sequence). The CDR3 totals 14 residues.